These 14 T cell receptor beta chains came from one sample sequenced in a study of post-analysis software for immune sequencing data. General observations from the study: Included in a set of a handful of TRBV segments more frequent in patients than controls were TRBV5-6, TRBV5-1 and TRBV20-1.

No cognate antigen is known for these TCRs. Unique molecular identifiers were built into the TCR beta cDNA libraries. TCRdb re-called the PCR reads through MiXCR, storing one row per CDR3 protein. The sample holds roughly 800,000 distinct CDR3 sequences, 25% to 30% seen once. Sequences were obtained from blood. These receptors originate from a girl aged 5-17 years with multiple sclerosis.

To note about this clonotype: Given the absence of the conserved phenylalanine or tryptophan at the CDR3 end, a read error is likely. The V and J genes are TRBV4-1 and TRBJ2-3, with 11 positions matching TRBD2. This CDR3 has 17 residues. Germline lookup yields CDR1 MGHRA and CDR2 YSYEKL. V trimming: 1 base; J trimming: 4 bases; junction bases outside the gene matches: 7. For the CDR3, the DNA is TGCGCCAGCAGCCAAGGAGTAGCGGGGGGGAAGGCAGATACGCAGTATTTG. Amino acids: CASSQGVAGGKADTQYL.

This clonotype came up a few times. The rearrangement uses TRBV3-1 and TRBJ2-7; maybe TRBD2 (6 bases). The tail of the sequence fits TRBJ2-5 better, so the J call may be wrong. CDR1 is LGHDT, CDR2 YNNKEL, per germline (reference sequence). The length of the CDR3 is 16 residues. The CDR3 coding sequence is TGTGCCAGCAGCCCCAGGCGCGTTCCGGGGGTGGAGACCCAGTACTTC. This codes for CASSPRRVPGVETQYF.

CDR3 bases: TGTGCTAGTGGTTTGGGGGCCAGACCCGTCTCCTACGAGCAGTACTTC. Its protein is CASGLGARPVSYEQYF. J is TRBJ2-7 and V is TRBV12-5; D uncertain. The CDR3 sequence is 16 residues long. Trimming cost V 1 base and J 0 bases, with 13 bases left between them. The V gene's germline CDR1 is LGHNT and CDR2 FRNRAP.

There are a few counts of this clonotype. The rearrangement uses TRBV20-1 and TRBJ2-3, with TRBD2 identical over 15 bases. The V segment lost 1 base and the J segment 6 bases; nucleotides outside the gene matches: 5. CDR3 length: 16 residues. The germline CDR1 and CDR2 sequences are DFQATT and SNEGSKA (reference sequence). CDR3 protein: CSARAWTSGGADTQYF. CDR3 coding DNA: TGCAGTGCTAGAGCTTGGACTAGCGGGGGGGCTGATACGCAGTATTTT.

This clonotype was observed many times. This rearrangement joins TRBV9 to TRBJ2-7; D perhaps matches TRBD1 (7 bases). The V end was cut by 4 bases, the J end by 0 bases, with 11 bases between. CDR3 length: 14 amino acids. The germline V gene has CDR1 SGDLS and CDR2 YYNGEE. For the CDR3, the DNA is TGTGCCAGCAGCAGACAGGGACTCTCCTACGAGCAGTACTTC. Translated: CASSRQGLSYEQYF.

The chain is built from TRBV11-3 and TRBJ2-5; no clear D. The CDR3 covers 14 residues. Germline CDR1 is SGHNT and CDR2 is YENEEA. The V gene lost 3 bases and the J gene lost 5 bases, with 13 bases spanning the gap. The CDR3 region is CASSFGRSRETQYF. The DNA of the CDR3 is TGTGCCAGCAGCTTTGGGCGTAGCCGGGAGACCCAGTACTTC. Complete variable domain (other parts from reference TRBV11-3 and TRBJ2-5): EAGVVQSPRYKIIEKKQPVAFWCNPISGHNTLYWYLQNLGQGPELLIRYENEEAVDDSQLPKDRFSAERLKGVDSTLKIQPAELGDSAVYLCASSFGRSRETQYFGPGTRLLVL.

The CDR3 is CASATVEKLFF. In nucleotides, the CDR3 is TGTGCCAGCGCCACTGTGGAAAAACTGTTTTTT. The V call is TRBV2, the J call TRBJ1-4, with D hard to call. There are 11 residues in the CDR3. Germline loops: CDR1 SNHLY, CDR2 FYNNEI. Trimming left V 8 bases short and J 8 bases short, with 9 bases between.

This chain joins TRBV4-1 and TRBJ2-3, with TRBD1 matching 9 bases. The junction had 12 bases not matched to a gene; V was cut back by 4 bases and J by 4 bases. The CDR3 extends over 17 amino acids. Germline V gene sequence: CDR1 MGHRA, CDR2 YSYEKL. The CDR3 DNA is TGCGCCAGCAGCCTCGACGGGACAGGGTTTATTTCAGATACGCAGTATTTT. Its protein is CASSLDGTGFISDTQYF.

A few counts support this clonotype. The chain recombines TRBV29-1 with TRBJ2-3; D is perhaps TRBD2 (5 bases). This CDR3 spans 11 amino acids. V was pared by 3 bases and J by 6 bases, with 7 bases between. Germline CDR1 reads SQVTM; CDR2 reads ANQGSEA. The CDR3 reads CSVDEGDTQYF. CDR3 nucleotide sequence: TGCAGCGTTGATGAGGGCGATACGCAGTATTTT.

The J gene is TRBJ1-3, the V gene TRBV7-2, with 8 bases identical to TRBD1. Germline V CDR1 and CDR2: SGHTA, FQGNSA. CDR3 length: 14 residues. V lost 2 bases, J lost 7 bases, and 4 bases stayed unmatched. CDR3 DNA sequence: TGTGCCAGCAGCTTAAACAGGGGGGATAACACCATATATTTT. Its protein product is CASSLNRGDNTIYF. The full variable domain, with the rest looked up from reference TRBV7-2 and TRBJ1-3, is GAGVSQSPSNKVTEKGKDVELRCDPISGHTALYWYRQSLGQGLEFLIYFQGNSAPDKSGLPSDRFSAERTGGSVSTLTIQRTQQEDSAVYLCASSLNRGDNTIYFGEGSWLTVV.

The chain is built from TRBV6-2 or TRBV6-3 and TRBJ2-3; tentatively, D is TRBD1 (5 bases). V lost 6 bases, J lost 6 bases, and 10 bases lay in between. The CDR3 contains 12 residues. Germline CDR1 MNHEY, CDR2 SVGEGT. The CDR3, as DNA: TGTGCCAGCAGCAGACCAGGGGATACGCAGTATTTT. Its protein product is CASSRPGDTQYF.

This clonotype was found a few times. J is TRBJ2-3 and V is TRBV10-3; TRBD2 matches 13 bases. This CDR3 is 16 amino acids long. Germline CDR1 is ENHRY and CDR2 is SYGVKD. J lost 5 bases, V lost 4 bases, and 6 bases had no gene match. CDR3 coding DNA: TGTGCCATCAGTGGGGGACTAGCGGGGCCCTTAGATACGCAGTATTTT. This translates into CAISGGLAGPLDTQYF.

Comments on this clonotype: One end of the junction does not line up with germline, which may come from a read error. The V gene is TRBV10-3, the J gene TRBJ1-5, with a possible D match to TRBD1 (5 bases). The CDR3 runs 17 residues. CDR1 is ENHRY, CDR2 SYGVKD, per germline. CDR3 protein: CAISESYRGVGNQPPHF. CDR3 DNA sequence: TGTGCCATCAGTGAGTCGTACCGGGGGGTGGGCAATCAGCCCCCGCATTTT.

Concerning this clonotype itself: One junction end does not reproduce the germline sequence, and a read error may be involved. The chain is built from TRBV24-1 and TRBJ2-1, with D hard to call. In germline, CDR1 is KGHDR, CDR2 SFDVKD. This CDR3 contains 16 residues. The CDR3: CATSDFTASSYNERFF. The CDR3 region has the DNA TGTGCCACCAGTGATTTTACAGCCAGCTCCTACAATGAGCGGTTCTTC.